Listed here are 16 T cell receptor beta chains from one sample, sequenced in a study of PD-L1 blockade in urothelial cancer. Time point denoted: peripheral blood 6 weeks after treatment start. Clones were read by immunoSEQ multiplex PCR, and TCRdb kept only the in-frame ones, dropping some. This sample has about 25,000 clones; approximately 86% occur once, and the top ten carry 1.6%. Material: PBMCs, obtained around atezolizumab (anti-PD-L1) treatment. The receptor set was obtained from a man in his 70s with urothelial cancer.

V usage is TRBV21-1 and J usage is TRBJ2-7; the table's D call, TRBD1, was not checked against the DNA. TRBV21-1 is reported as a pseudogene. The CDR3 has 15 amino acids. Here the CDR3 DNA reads TGTGCCAGCAGCAATCGGCAGGCCGTAGCCTACGAGCAGTACTTC. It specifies CASSNRQAVAYEQYF.

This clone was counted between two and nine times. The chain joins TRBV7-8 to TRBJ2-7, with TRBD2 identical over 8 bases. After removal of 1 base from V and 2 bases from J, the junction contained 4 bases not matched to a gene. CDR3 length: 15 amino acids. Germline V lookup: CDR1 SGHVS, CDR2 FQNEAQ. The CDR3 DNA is TGTGCCAGCAGCTTAGGAACTAGCGGAACCTACGAGCAGTACTTC. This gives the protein CASSLGTSGTYEQYF.

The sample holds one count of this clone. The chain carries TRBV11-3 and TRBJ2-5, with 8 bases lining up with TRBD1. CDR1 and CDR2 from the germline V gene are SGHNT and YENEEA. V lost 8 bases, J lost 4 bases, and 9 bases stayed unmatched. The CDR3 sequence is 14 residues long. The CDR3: CASSRGPEGETQYF. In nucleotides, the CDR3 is TGTGCCAGCTCCAGGGGGCCGGAAGGAGAGACCCAGTACTTC. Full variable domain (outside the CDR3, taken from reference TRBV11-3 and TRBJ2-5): EAGVVQSPRYKIIEKKQPVAFWCNPISGHNTLYWYLQNLGQGPELLIRYENEEAVDDSQLPKDRFSAERLKGVDSTLKIQPAELGDSAVYLCASSRGPEGETQYFGPGTRLLVL.

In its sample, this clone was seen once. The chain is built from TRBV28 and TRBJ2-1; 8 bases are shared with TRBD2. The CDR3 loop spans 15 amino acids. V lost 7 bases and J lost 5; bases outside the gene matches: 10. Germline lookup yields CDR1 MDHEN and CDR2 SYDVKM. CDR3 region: CASTLGTSGNNEQFF. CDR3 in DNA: TGTGCCAGCACCCTCGGTACTAGCGGTAACAATGAGCAGTTCTTC. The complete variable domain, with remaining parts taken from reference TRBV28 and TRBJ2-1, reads DVKVTQSSRYLVKRTGEKVFLECVQDMDHENMFWYRQDPGLGLRLIYFSYDVKMKEKGDIPEGYSVSREKKERFSLILESASTNQTSMYLCASTLGTSGNNEQFFGPGTRLTVL.

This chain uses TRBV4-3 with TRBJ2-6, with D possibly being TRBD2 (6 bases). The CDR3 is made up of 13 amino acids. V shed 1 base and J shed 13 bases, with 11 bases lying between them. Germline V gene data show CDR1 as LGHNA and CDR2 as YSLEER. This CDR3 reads CASSQALSGVLTF. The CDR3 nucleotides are TGCGCCAGCAGCCAAGCTCTCAGCGGGGTCCTGACTTTC.

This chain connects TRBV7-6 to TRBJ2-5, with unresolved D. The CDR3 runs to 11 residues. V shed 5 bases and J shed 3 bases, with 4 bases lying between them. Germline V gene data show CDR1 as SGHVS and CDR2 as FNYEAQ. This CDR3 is CASSPKETQYF. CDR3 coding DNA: TGTGCCAGCAGCCCCAAAGAGACCCAGTACTTC.

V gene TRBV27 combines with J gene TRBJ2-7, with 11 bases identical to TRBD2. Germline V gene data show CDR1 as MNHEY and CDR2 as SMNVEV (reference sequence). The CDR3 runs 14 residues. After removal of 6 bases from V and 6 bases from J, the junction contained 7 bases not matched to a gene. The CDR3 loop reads CASRIAGGPFEQYF. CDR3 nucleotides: TGTGCCAGCAGGATAGCGGGAGGGCCATTCGAGCAGTACTTC.

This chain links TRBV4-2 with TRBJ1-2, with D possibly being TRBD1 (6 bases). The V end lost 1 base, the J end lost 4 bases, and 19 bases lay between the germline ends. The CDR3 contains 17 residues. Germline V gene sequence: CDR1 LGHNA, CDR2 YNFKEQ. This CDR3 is CASSQVVGRGESYGYTF. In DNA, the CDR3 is TGTGCCAGCAGCCAAGTTGTTGGCAGGGGTGAAAGCTATGGCTACACCTTC.

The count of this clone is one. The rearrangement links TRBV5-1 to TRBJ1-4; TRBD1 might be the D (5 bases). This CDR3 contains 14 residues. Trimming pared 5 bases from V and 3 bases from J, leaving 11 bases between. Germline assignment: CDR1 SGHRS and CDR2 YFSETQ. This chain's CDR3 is CASRRTPANEKLFF. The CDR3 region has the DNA TGCGCCAGCAGGCGGACACCGGCTAATGAAAAACTGTTTTTT.

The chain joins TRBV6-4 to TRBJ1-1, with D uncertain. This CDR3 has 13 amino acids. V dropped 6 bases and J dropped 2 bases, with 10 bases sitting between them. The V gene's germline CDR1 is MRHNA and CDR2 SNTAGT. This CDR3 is CASSAGRNTEAFF. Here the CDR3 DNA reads TGTGCCAGCAGCGCGGGGAGAAACACTGAAGCTTTCTTT.

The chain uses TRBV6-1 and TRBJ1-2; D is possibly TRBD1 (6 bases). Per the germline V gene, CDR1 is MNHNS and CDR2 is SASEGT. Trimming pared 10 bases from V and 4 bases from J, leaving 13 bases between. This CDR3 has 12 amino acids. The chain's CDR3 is CATQKDSYGYTF. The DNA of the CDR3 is TGTGCCACGCAGAAGGACAGCTATGGCTACACCTTC.

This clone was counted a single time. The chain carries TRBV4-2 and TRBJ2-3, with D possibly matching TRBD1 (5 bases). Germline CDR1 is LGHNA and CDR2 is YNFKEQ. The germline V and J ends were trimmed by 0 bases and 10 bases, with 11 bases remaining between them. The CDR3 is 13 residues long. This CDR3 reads CASSQEYGHSQYF. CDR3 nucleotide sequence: TGTGCCAGCAGCCAAGAGTATGGACACTCGCAGTATTTT.

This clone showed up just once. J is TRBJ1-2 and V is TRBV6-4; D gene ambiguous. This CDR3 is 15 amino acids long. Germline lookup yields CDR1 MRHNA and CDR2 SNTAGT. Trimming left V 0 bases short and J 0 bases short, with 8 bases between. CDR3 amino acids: CASSDSADTNYGYTF. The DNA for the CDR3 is TGTGCCAGCAGTGACTCAGCAGACACTAACTATGGCTACACCTTC.

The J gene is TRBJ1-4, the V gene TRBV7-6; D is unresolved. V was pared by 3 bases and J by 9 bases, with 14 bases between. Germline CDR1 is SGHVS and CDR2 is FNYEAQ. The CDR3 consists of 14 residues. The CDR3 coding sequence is TGTGCCAGCAGCTTTGAGGAGGGTCGGCAAAAACTGTTTTTT. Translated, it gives CASSFEEGRQKLFF.

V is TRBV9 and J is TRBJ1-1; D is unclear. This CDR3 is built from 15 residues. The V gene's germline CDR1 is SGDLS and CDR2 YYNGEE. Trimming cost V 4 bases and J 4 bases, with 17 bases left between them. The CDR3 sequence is CASSPRLTGGTEAFF. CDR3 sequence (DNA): TGTGCCAGCAGCCCCAGATTGACGGGAGGCACTGAAGCTTTCTTT.

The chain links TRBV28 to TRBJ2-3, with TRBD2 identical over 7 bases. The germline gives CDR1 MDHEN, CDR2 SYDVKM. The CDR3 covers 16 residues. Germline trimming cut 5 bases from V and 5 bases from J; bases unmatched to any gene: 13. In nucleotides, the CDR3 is TGTGCCAGCAGTCGAAGGGCCAAACCTAGCGGAGATACGCAGTATTTT. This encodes CASSRRAKPSGDTQYF.